Sequencing of this T cell receptor (beta chain) was carried out in a study of cytomegalovirus exposure and HLA in healthy donors. Study outcomes and limitations: HLA allele associations emerged for 15,000 to 20,000 TCR beta sequences in a later analysis, at 0.05 false discovery rate. Later analysis demonstrated an association between a missense DCLRE1C variant and TCR beta V- and J-gene trimming. In an earlier analysis, productive rearrangement rates for most beta V segments clustered near 90% or 30%. With further analysis later on, most CMV-associated TCR beta chains appeared HLA-restricted.

The PCR ran on 60 Vbeta and 13 Jbeta primers. Sequenced by immunoSEQ multiplex PCR; TCRdb stores in-frame clones only, minus some. Found here are roughly 120,000 clones, 73% of them singletons; the top ten hold around 8.1%. Worth noting for this clone: Its matching antigen is unknown.

The V and J ends lost 4 bases and 3 bases respectively, with 16 bases between them. The CDR3 totals 16 residues. Germline loops: CDR1 MNHEY, CDR2 SVGAGI. This clonotype originated in a man aged 40-55 years in good health and CMV-seronegative. The chain employs TRBV6-5 and TRBJ2-1; weak D call: TRBD2 (6 bases). Input material: PBMCs. The CDR3 DNA is TGTGCCAGCAGTTCCCCTCGGGGCGGGGACTACAATGAGCAGTTCTTC. Amino acids: CASSSPRGGDYNEQFF.